A selection of T cell receptor beta chains follows, all from one sample in a study of T cells after yellow fever vaccination. Using its own MiXCR run on the 5' RACE reads, TCRdb lists one record per CDR3 protein. The table includes just under 600,000 distinct CDR3 sequences, around an eighth detected once. The source material was PBMCs, sampled on the day of the yellow fever booster vaccination. Receptors were obtained from a man younger than 45 who received the YFV17D yellow fever vaccine. CDR3s include the opening cysteine and the closing phenylalanine or tryptophan. Fields, in order: V gene, J gene, CDR3 protein.

v_call: TRBV4-3; j_call: TRBJ2-5; cdr3_aa: CASSQYYSGNQETQYF
v_call: TRBV7-3; j_call: TRBJ2-1; cdr3_aa: CASSLTMGDYNEQFF
v_call: TRBV6-5; j_call: TRBJ2-5; cdr3_aa: CASSYHEEETQYF
v_call: TRBV6-5; j_call: TRBJ2-1; cdr3_aa: CASSYSGYREQFF
v_call: TRBV7-2; j_call: TRBJ2-2; cdr3_aa: CASNDRGFSTGELFF
v_call: TRBV18; j_call: TRBJ2-2; cdr3_aa: CASSLILRPGGGGELFF
v_call: TRBV2; j_call: TRBJ1-5; cdr3_aa: CASRGDIRNQPQHF
v_call: TRBV6-1; j_call: TRBJ1-3; cdr3_aa: CASSMRQGGRIGNTIYF
v_call: TRBV2; j_call: TRBJ2-1; cdr3_aa: CASNDGGGSPHNEQFF
v_call: TRBV12-3/TRBV12-4; j_call: TRBJ1-5; cdr3_aa: CASRRDRVQPQHF
v_call: TRBV3-1; j_call: TRBJ2-7; cdr3_aa: CASSPELGEQYF
v_call: TRBV29-1; j_call: TRBJ1-4; cdr3_aa: CSVGTSGGGEKLFF
v_call: TRBV7-8; j_call: TRBJ2-2; cdr3_aa: CASSLRGRVLFF
v_call: TRBV5-1; j_call: TRBJ1-4; cdr3_aa: CASSLEGQLFF
v_call: TRBV20-1; j_call: TRBJ1-5; cdr3_aa: CSARDRGQGGEPQHF
v_call: TRBV3-1; j_call: TRBJ2-3; cdr3_aa: CASSQETVTQYF
v_call: TRBV7-7; j_call: TRBJ2-5; cdr3_aa: CASSLDYEDQETQYF
v_call: TRBV20-1; j_call: TRBJ2-2; cdr3_aa: CSARKPSGGGRGELFF
v_call: TRBV7-2; j_call: TRBJ2-1; cdr3_aa: CASSSGTSPSNEQFF
v_call: TRBV9; j_call: TRBJ2-3; cdr3_aa: CASSATTSGNTDTQYF
v_call: TRBV7-9; j_call: TRBJ2-7; cdr3_aa: CASSPRDLSTYEQYF
v_call: TRBV25-1; j_call: TRBJ2-6; cdr3_aa: CASSEIGSGANVLTF
v_call: TRBV12-3/TRBV12-4; j_call: TRBJ1-5; cdr3_aa: CASSSDSNQPQHF
v_call: TRBV5-1; j_call: TRBJ2-5; cdr3_aa: CASSLREGETQYF
v_call: TRBV20-1; j_call: TRBJ2-2; cdr3_aa: CSALDGTSPTGELFF
v_call: TRBV24-1; j_call: TRBJ2-1; cdr3_aa: CATAPLLGDEQFF
v_call: TRBV5-1; j_call: TRBJ1-2; cdr3_aa: CASSLTGLDGYTF
v_call: TRBV5-1; j_call: TRBJ2-5; cdr3_aa: CASSRGLAGEETQYF
v_call: TRBV5-1; j_call: TRBJ2-5; cdr3_aa: CASSVKGPQETQYF
v_call: TRBV11-2; j_call: TRBJ2-1; cdr3_aa: CASSLVAGGLSAYNEQFF
v_call: TRBV5-1; j_call: TRBJ1-6; cdr3_aa: CASSAGSNSPLHF
v_call: TRBV5-4; j_call: TRBJ2-3; cdr3_aa: CASSGGLAVTDTQYF
v_call: TRBV27; j_call: TRBJ2-1; cdr3_aa: CASRGTSIYNEQFF
v_call: TRBV7-9; j_call: TRBJ2-5; cdr3_aa: CASSLTGSFAGWETQYF
v_call: TRBV2; j_call: TRBJ2-1; cdr3_aa: CASSESGWSSYNEQFF
v_call: TRBV27; j_call: TRBJ1-6; cdr3_aa: CASRKQGALDSPLHF
v_call: TRBV11-3; j_call: TRBJ2-3; cdr3_aa: CASSLDHKADTQYF
v_call: TRBV6-5; j_call: TRBJ1-5; cdr3_aa: CASSSSGGGNQPQHF
v_call: TRBV20-1; j_call: TRBJ2-2; cdr3_aa: CSALGTSGRTGELFF
v_call: TRBV20-1; j_call: TRBJ2-3; cdr3_aa: CSAPGDSTDTQYF
v_call: TRBV28; j_call: TRBJ1-4; cdr3_aa: CAIQMRIGGGENEKLFF
v_call: TRBV5-1; j_call: TRBJ2-5; cdr3_aa: CASSLGREEETQYF
v_call: TRBV7-6; j_call: TRBJ1-2; cdr3_aa: CASSPGPISYGYTF
v_call: TRBV20-1; j_call: TRBJ1-3; cdr3_aa: CSVRGRGNTIYF
v_call: TRBV20-1; j_call: TRBJ2-5; cdr3_aa: CSAGAAGGQETQYF
v_call: TRBV20-1; j_call: TRBJ2-7; cdr3_aa: CSAPPPNRLSYEQYF
v_call: TRBV6-6; j_call: TRBJ2-7; cdr3_aa: CASSYSRYEQYF
v_call: TRBV7-2; j_call: TRBJ2-2; cdr3_aa: CAATGGSDLGELFF
v_call: TRBV27; j_call: TRBJ2-7; cdr3_aa: CASGLERQYF
v_call: TRBV5-1; j_call: TRBJ1-5; cdr3_aa: CASSLGGDLNQPQHF
v_call: TRBV15; j_call: TRBJ1-6; cdr3_aa: CATSSGQGSSYNSPLHF
v_call: TRBV20-1; j_call: TRBJ2-6; cdr3_aa: CSARDRRGQSSGANVLTF
v_call: TRBV29-1; j_call: TRBJ2-1; cdr3_aa: CSVASTRGNEQFF
v_call: TRBV7-9; j_call: TRBJ2-7; cdr3_aa: CASSWGQKPGNEQYF
v_call: TRBV7-3; j_call: TRBJ2-5; cdr3_aa: CASSLSPGGRETQYF
v_call: TRBV7-9; j_call: TRBJ2-1; cdr3_aa: CASSLDVWGSYNEQFF
v_call: TRBV11-2; j_call: TRBJ2-5; cdr3_aa: CASSLWVNPGLGRVAVETQYF
v_call: TRBV5-5; j_call: TRBJ2-3; cdr3_aa: CASSLWDPTDTQYF
v_call: TRBV7-6; j_call: TRBJ2-3; cdr3_aa: CASSLGGTGSDTQYF